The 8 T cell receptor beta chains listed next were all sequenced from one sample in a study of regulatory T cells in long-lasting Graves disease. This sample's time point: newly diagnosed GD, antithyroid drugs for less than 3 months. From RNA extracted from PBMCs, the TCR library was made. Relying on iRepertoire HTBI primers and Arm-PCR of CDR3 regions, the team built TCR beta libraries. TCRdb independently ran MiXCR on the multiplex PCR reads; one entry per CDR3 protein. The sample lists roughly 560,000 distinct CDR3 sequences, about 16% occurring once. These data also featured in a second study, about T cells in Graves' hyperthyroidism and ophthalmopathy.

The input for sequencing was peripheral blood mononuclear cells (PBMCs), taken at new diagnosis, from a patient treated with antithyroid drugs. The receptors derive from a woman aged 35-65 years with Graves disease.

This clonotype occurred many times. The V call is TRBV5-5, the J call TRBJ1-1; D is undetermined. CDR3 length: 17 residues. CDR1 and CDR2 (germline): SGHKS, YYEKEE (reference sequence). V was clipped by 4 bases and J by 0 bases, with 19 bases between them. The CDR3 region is CASSPGYLKEMNTEAFF. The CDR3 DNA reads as TGTGCCAGCAGCCCTGGGTACTTAAAGGAGATGAACACTGAAGCTTTCTTT.

The CDR3 coding sequence is TGCGCCAGCAGCCAAGCGGGATGGAATGAGCAGTTCTTC. Translating it yields CASSQAGWNEQFF. This rearrangement joins TRBV4-1 to TRBJ2-1, with D perhaps matching TRBD2 (5 bases). The CDR3 length is 13 residues. Trimming cost V 1 base and J 7 bases, with 8 bases left between them. CDR1 is MGHRA and CDR2 is YSYEKL in the germline V gene.

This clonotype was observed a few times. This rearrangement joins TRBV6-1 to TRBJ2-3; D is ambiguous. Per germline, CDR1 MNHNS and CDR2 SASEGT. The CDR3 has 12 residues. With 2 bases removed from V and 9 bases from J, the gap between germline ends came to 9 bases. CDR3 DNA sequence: TGTGCCAGCAGTGAATGGGTCGGGACGCAGTATTTT. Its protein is CASSEWVGTQYF.

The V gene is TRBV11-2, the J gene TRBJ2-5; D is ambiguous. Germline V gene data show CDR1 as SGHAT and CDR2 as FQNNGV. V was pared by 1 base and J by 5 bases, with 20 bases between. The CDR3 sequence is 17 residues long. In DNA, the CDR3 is TGTGCCAGCAGCTTAGGGGTGGCCGTGGGATCTCAGGAGACCCAGTACTTC. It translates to CASSLGVAVGSQETQYF.

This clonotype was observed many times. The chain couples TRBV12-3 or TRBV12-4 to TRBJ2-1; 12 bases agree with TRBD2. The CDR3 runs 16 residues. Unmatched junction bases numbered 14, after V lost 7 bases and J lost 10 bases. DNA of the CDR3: TGTGCCAGCATCCTGCTAGCGGGGGGGCCCGCAGGGGAGCAGTTCTTC. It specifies CASILLAGGPAGEQFF.

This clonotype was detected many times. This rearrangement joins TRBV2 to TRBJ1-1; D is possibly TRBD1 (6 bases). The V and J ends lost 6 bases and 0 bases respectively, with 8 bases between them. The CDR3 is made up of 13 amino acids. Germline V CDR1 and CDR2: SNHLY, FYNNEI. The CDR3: CASRTGLNTEAFF. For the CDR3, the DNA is TGTGCCAGCAGAACAGGGCTGAACACTGAAGCTTTCTTT.

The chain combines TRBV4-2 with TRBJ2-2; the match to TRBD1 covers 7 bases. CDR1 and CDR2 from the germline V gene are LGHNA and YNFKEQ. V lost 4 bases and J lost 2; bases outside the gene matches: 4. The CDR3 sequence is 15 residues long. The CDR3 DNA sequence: TGTGCCAGCAGCCCCCGGGACAGTAACACCGGGGAGCTGTTTTTT. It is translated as CASSPRDSNTGELFF.

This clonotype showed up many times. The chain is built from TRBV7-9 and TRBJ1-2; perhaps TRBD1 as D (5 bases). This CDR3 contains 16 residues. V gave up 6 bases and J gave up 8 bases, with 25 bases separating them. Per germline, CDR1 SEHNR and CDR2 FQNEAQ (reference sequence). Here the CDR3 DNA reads TGTGCCAGCAGTCCAACATCGGCCGATGGATCAGGGGGCTACACCTTC. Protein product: CASSPTSADGSGGYTF. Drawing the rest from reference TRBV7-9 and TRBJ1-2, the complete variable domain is DTGVSQNPRHKITKRGQNVTFRCDPISEHNRLYWYRQTLGQGPEFLTYFQNEAQLEKSRLLSDRFSAERPKGSFSTLEIQRTEQGDSAMYLCASSPTSADGSGGYTFGSGTRLTVV.